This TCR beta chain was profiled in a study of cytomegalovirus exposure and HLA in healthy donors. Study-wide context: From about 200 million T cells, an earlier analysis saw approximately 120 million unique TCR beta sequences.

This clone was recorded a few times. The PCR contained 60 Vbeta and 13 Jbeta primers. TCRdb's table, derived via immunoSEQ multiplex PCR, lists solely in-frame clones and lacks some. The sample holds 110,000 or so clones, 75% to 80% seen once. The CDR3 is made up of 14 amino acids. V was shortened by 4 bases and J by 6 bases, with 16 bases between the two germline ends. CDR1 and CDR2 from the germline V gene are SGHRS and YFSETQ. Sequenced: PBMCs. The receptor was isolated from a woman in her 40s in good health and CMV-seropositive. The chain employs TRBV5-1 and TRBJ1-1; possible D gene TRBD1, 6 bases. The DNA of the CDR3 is TGCGCCAGCAGCCGGGGACAAATTAACGCTGAAGCTTTCTTT. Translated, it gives CASSRGQINAEAFF.